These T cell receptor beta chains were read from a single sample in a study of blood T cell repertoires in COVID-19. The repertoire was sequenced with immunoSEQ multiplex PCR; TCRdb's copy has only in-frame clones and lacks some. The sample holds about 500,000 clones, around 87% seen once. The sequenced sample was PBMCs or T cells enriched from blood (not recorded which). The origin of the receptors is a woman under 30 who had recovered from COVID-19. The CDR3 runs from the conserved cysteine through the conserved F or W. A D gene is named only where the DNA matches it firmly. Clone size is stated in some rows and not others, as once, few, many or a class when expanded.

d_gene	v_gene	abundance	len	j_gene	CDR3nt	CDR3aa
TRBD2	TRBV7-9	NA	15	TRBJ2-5	TGTGCCTGTACGAGAGAGCGGGGACCGGCGGAGACCCAGTACTTC	CACTRERGPAETQYF
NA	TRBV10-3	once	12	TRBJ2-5	TGTGCCACCTCCACAGGGCAAGAGACCCAGTACTTC	CATSTGQETQYF
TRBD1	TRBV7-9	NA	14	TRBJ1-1	TGTGCCAGCAGCCCACGGACAGGGGGAGCTGAAGCTTTCTTT	CASSPRTGGAEAFF
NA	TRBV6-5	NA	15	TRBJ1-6	TGTGCCAGCAGCGAGGGGGGGCTGGAGAATTCACCCCTCCACTTT	CASSEGGLENSPLHF
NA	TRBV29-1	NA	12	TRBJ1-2	TGCAGCGTAAAGACAGGAAACTATGGCTACACCTTC	CSVKTGNYGYTF
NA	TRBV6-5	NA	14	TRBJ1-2	TGTGCCAGCAGCCTTTCCCGGGGTCCCTATGGCTACACCTTC	CASSLSRGPYGYTF
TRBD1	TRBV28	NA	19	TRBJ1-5	TGTGCCAGCAGTTCCCTTATCGGGCCCGACAGGGCGTCCGATCAGCCCCAGCATTTT	CASSSLIGPDRASDQPQHF
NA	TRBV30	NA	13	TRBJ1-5	TGTGCCTGGAATCGGGGTACCAATCAGCCCCAGCATTTT	CAWNRGTNQPQHF
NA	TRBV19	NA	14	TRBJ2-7	TGTGCCAGTAGTACCGAGCCCAGGGGTTACGAGCAGTACTTC	CASSTEPRGYEQYF
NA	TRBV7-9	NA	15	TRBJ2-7	TGTGCCAGCAGCGCGCTCGAGGGAGGATTGCACGAGCAGTACTTC	CASSALEGGLHEQYF
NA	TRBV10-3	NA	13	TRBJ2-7	TGTGCCATCAAGACAAACCAATTCTACGAGCAGTACTTC	CAIKTNQFYEQYF
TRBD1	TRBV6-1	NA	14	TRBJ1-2	TGTGCCAGCTGCTCGACAGGGGGGGACTATGGCTACACCTTC	CASCSTGGDYGYTF
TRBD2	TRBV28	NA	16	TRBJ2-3	TGTGCCAGCAGTTCTAGCGGGGGGGCCTACCGAGATACGCAGTATTTT	CASSSSGGAYRDTQYF
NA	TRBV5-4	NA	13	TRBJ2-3	TGTGCCAGCAGCTTAGAGGGTACAGATACGCAGTATTTT	CASSLEGTDTQYF
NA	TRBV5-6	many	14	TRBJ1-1	TGTGCCAGCAGCTCGGGGATATATGGCACTGAAGCTTTCTTT	CASSSGIYGTEAFF
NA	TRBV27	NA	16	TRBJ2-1	TGTGCCAGCAGTGTCATCGGGACACCATCCTACAATGAGCAGTTCTTC	CASSVIGTPSYNEQFF
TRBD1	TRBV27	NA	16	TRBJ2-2	TGTGCCAGCAGACCCACTCGGGACAGGGTCACCGGGGAGCTGTTTTTT	CASRPTRDRVTGELFF
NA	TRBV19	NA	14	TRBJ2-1	TGTGCCAGTAGTATCAGTAGCTCGAACAATGAGCAGTTCTTC	CASSISSSNNEQFF
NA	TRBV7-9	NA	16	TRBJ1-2	TGTGCCAGCAGCTTAGCTACGACAGGAAAAATTGACGGCTACACCTTC	CASSLATTGKIDGYTF
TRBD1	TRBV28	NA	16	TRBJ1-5	TGTGCCAGCATCCGGGGAGGGACAGGGGGCAATCAGCCCCAGCATTTT	CASIRGGTGGNQPQHF
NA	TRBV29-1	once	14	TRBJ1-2	TGCAGCGTTGATGAGGGCCGGGCAGTCTATGGCTACACCTTC	CSVDEGRAVYGYTF
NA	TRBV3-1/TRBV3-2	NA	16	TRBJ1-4	TGTGCCAGCAGCCAGGACACAGGGACAACTAATGAAAAACTGTTTTTT	CASSQDTGTTNEKLFF
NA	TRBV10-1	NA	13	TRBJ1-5	TGCGCCAGCAGTGAGACAGTTAATCAGCCCCAGCATTTT	CASSETVNQPQHF
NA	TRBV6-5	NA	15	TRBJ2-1	TGTGCCAGCACAACCTGGACAGATGGAGACAATGAGCAGTTCTTC	CASTTWTDGDNEQFF
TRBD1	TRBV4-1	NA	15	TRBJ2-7	TGCGCCAGCAGCCAAGATAGGGGACAGCACTACGAGCAGTACTTC	CASSQDRGQHYEQYF
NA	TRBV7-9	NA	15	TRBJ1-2	TGTGCCAGCAGCCAGGCAAGGGGGAGCAACTATGGCTACACCTTC	CASSQARGSNYGYTF
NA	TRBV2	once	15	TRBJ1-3	TGTGCCAGCAAGGCAACAGGGAGCCCCTTGGCAACCATATATTTT	CASKATGSPLATIYF
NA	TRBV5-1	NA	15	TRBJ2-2	TGCGCCAGCAGCGACCGGACAGAGCACACCGGGGAGCTGTTTTTT	CASSDRTEHTGELFF
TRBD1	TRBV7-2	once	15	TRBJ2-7	TGTGCCAGCAGGTTCCGGGACAGGGGTCCTTACGAGCAGTACTTC	CASRFRDRGPYEQYF
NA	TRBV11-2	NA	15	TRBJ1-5	TGTGCCAGCAGCTCTTCGGGGGGGAGCAATCAGCCCCAGCATTTT	CASSSSGGSNQPQHF
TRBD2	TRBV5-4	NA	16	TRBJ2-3	TGTGCCAGCAGCTTTCCGGGGGGGGCTGACACAGATACGCAGTATTTT	CASSFPGGADTDTQYF
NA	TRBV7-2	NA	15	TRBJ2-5	TGTGCCAGCACTCCCGAACTAGCATCCCAAGAGACCCAGTACTTC	CASTPELASQETQYF
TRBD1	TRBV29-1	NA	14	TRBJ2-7	TGCAGCGTCTGGACAGGGGCGATCTCCTACGAGCAGTACTTC	CSVWTGAISYEQYF
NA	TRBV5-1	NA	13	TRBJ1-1	TGCGCCAGCAGATACAGCATGAACACTGAAGCTTTCTTT	CASRYSMNTEAFF
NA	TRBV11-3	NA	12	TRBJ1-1	TGTGCCAGCAGCTTAGTAGGAGGTGAAGCTTTCTTT	CASSLVGGEAFF
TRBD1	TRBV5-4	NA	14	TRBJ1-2	TGTGCCAGCAGCCTCGACAGGGGGTACTATGGCTACACCTTC	CASSLDRGYYGYTF
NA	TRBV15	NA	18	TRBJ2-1	TGTGCCACCAGCTCCCGCCTGACAATACAAAGCTCCTACAATGAGCAGTTCTTC	CATSSRLTIQSSYNEQFF
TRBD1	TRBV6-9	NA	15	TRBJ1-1	TGTGCCAGCAGTTCCGAAAGGGGGCCGGACACTGAAGCTTTCTTT	CASSSERGPDTEAFF
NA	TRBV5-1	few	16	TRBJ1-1	TGCGCCAGCAGCCCGGCCCTCGGGAGTATGAACACTGAAGCTTTCTTT	CASSPALGSMNTEAFF
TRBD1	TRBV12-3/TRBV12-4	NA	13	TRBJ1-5	TGTGCCAGCAGTCGGACAGGGGGCGGGCCCCAGCATTTT	CASSRTGGGPQHF
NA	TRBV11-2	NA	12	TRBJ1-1	TGTGCCAGCAGCTTCCGGGGACTCGAAGCTTTCTTT	CASSFRGLEAFF